This T cell receptor (beta chain) was documented in a study of blood T cell repertoires in COVID-19 (dated by TCRdb to 2018 to 2020). Context from the whole study: Collaborator samples came from the United States, Italy and Spain and covered acute and convalescent phases of COVID-19. The prospective study material was composed of cDNA or gDNA derived from T cells, B-cell-depleted T cells, or PBMCs. Subjects who had been exposed to COVID-19, were actively infected with it, or had recovered from it provided the deeply sampled blood TCRbeta repertoires that made up the dataset. A freely available public database, intended as a resource for researchers studying the immune response to SARS-CoV-2, is where the repertoires were released. The samples were drawn from the first 160 participants of the ongoing ImmuneRACE study and from 1,254 subjects provided by 6 global collaborators. A de-identified subject ID, COVID-19 status, age in years and sex were almost always included in the sample metadata. HLA class I and class II types, where available, came from metadata supplied by the sample provider rather than from assay-based typing. What the authors observed across the whole study: How much clinical and demographic metadata was included differed by source and by participant, and the metadata was provided uncurated.

The immunoSEQ Assay, a bias-controlled multiplex PCR, was used to amplify TCRbeta CDR3 regions from genomic DNA. The paper's processing steps were these. The number of nucleated cells in each sample was estimated from the amplification of reference gene primers within the assay. Sequence reads were collapsed and filtered to measure the absolute abundance of every unique TCRbeta CDR3 rearrangement. Productive Simpson clonality was computed per sample as the square root of Simpson's diversity index over productive rearrangements. TCRdb mirrors the immuneACCESS table, restricted to in-frame sequences. Some clones are absent from its copies; in checked studies, under half trace to an unresolved V gene, and the reason for the others is unknown. V and J calls and clone size follow that table, whereas D and trimming were derived from the DNA. This sample is represented by about 8,700 clones; 75% to 95% of them were singletons. Around 4.2% of the sample comes from the top ten.

Each collaborating institution followed its own protocols to collect whole blood in K2EDTA tubes. For TCRbeta analysis, collaborators shipped samples as frozen whole blood, isolated PBMCs, or DNA extracted from either of those sample types. CDR1 and CDR2, per the germline V gene (reference sequence), are LNHDA and SQIVND. The CDR3 contains 15 residues, cysteine and phenylalanine counted. The retained sequence is limited to the CDR3, 45 bases, with the frame set at the first base. Unmatched junction bases come to 8, with V trimmed by 3 bases and J by 7 bases. Notes on this clone: No antigen is known for it. No much larger clonotype is one base removed from it; base qualities were not supplied.

This clonotype originated in a woman in her forties or fifties with active COVID-19. Sequencing was carried out using peripheral blood. The chain was built from TRBV19 and TRBJ1-2; the junction holds 10 bases that match TRBD1. The CDR3 region reads CASSMAGTGVFGYTF. The nucleotides are TGTGCCAGTAGTATGGCCGGGACAGGGGTATTTGGCTACACCTTC.